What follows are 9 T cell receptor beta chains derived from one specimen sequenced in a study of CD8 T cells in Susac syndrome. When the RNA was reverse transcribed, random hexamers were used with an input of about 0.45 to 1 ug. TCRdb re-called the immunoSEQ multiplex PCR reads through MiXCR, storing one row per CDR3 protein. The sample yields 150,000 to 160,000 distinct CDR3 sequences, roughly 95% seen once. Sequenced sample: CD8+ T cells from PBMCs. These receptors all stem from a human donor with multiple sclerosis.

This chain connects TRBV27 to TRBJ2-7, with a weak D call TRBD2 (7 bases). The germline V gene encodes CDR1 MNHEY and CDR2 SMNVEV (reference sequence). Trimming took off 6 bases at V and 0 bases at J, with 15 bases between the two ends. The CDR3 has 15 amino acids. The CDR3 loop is CASSLRGGLSYEQYF. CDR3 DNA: TGTGCCAGCAGCCTGAGGGGGGGTCTCTCCTACGAGCAGTACTTC.

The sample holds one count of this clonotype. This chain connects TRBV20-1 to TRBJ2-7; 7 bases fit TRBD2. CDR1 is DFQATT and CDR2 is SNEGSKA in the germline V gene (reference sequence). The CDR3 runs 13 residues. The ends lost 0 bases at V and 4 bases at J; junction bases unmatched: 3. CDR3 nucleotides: TGCAGTGCTAGAGATGGGGGGGGTTACGAGCAGTACTTC. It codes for CSARDGGGYEQYF.

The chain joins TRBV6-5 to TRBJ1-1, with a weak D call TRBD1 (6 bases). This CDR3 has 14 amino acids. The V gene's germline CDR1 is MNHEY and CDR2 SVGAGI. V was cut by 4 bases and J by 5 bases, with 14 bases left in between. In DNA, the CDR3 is TGTGCCAGCAGTTCAGGGGACTCTACAACTGAAGCTTTCTTT. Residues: CASSSGDSTTEAFF.

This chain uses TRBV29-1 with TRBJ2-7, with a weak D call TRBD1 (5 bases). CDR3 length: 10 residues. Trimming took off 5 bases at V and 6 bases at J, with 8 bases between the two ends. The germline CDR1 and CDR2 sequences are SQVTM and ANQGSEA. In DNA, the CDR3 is TGCAGCGTTCAGGGCGCCGAGCAGTACTTC. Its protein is CSVQGAEQYF.

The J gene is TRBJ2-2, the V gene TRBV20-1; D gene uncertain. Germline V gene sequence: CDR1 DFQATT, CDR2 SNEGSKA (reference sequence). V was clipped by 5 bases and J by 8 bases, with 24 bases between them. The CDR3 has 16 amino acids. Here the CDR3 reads CSAWPNGIPKPGELFF. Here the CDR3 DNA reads TGCAGTGCTTGGCCAAATGGGATCCCAAAGCCGGGGGAGCTGTTTTTT.

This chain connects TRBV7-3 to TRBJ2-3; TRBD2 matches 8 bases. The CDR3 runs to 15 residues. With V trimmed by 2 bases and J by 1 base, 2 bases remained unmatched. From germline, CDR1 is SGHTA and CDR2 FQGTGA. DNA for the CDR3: TGTGCCAGCAGCTTAGGGCGGGGGGGCACAGATACGCAGTATTTT. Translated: CASSLGRGGTDTQYF.

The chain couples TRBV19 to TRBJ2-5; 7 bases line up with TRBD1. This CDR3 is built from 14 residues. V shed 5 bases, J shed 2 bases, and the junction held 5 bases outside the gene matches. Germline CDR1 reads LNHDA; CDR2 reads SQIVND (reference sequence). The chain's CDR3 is CASSATGWQETQYF. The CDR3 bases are TGTGCCAGTAGTGCGACAGGGTGGCAAGAGACCCAGTACTTC.

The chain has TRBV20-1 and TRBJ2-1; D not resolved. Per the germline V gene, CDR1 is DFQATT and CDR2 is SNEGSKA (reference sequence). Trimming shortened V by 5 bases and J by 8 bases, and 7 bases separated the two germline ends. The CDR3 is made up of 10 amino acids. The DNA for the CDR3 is TGCAGTGCTTGGATCGATGAGCAGTTCTTC. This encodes CSAWIDEQFF.

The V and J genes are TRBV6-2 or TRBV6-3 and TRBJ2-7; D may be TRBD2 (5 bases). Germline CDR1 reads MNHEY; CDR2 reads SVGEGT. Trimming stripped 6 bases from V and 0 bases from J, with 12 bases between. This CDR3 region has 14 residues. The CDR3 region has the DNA TGTGCCAGCAGAAGAGCGGAAAGCTCCTACGAGCAGTACGTC. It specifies CASRRAESSYEQYV.